A selection of T cell receptor beta chains follows, all from one sample in a study of blood T cell repertoires in COVID-19. Sequenced by immunoSEQ multiplex PCR; TCRdb stores in-frame clones only, minus some. In the table there are 100,000 to 150,000 clones, under 80% of which are singletons. Sequenced material: peripheral blood. These receptors were collected from a middle-aged man with acute or convalescent COVID-19. Both conserved end residues are part of each CDR3. Fields, in order: D gene, J gene, V gene, clone size, CDR3 protein, CDR3 DNA. D genes are given only for firm matches. Size values are once, few and many counts, or a class for expanded clones, and some rows have none.

TRBD2,TRBJ2-1,TRBV7-3,-,CASSLNLGLAGGLGNEQFF,TGTGCCAGCAGCTTAAACTTGGGACTAGCGGGAGGCTTAGGGAATGAGCAGTTCTTC
TRBD2,TRBJ2-5,TRBV2,-,CACCVGRGCGRARGETQYF,TGTGCCTGCTGTGTGGGGCGGGGATGCGGGAGGGCCCGGGGGGAGACCCAGTACTTC
-,TRBJ2-7,TRBV6-5,-,CASSYNYEQYF,TGTGCCAGCAGTTATAATTACGAGCAGTACTTC
-,TRBJ1-2,TRBV28,-,CASSPRGDGIKGYTF,TGTGCCAGCAGTCCGCGCGGGGACGGAATAAAGGGCTACACCTTC
-,TRBJ1-6,TRBV27,-,CASRPRGGSPLHF,TGTGCCTCCAGGCCCAGGGGAGGGTCACCCCTCCACTTT
-,TRBJ2-7,TRBV24-1,once,CATSDNRVDYEQYF,TGTGCCACCAGTGATAACAGGGTGGACTACGAGCAGTACTTC
TRBD1,TRBJ1-5,TRBV19,-,CASTPGGKQPQHF,TGTGCCAGTACTCCAGGGGGCAAACAGCCCCAGCATTTT
-,TRBJ2-7,TRBV4-1,-,CASSEGQFYEQYF,TGCGCCAGCAGCGAGGGCCAGTTCTACGAGCAGTACTTC
-,TRBJ1-4,TRBV5-1,-,CASSSGREGEKLFF,TGCGCCAGCAGCTCCGGGAGGGAGGGGGAAAAACTGTTTTTT
-,TRBJ2-2,TRBV27,-,CASSLSGGRGTGELFF,TGTGCCAGCAGTCTTTCCGGGGGGCGGGGAACCGGGGAGCTGTTTTTT
-,TRBJ2-3,TRBV20-1,-,CSAATDTQYF,TGCAGTGCTGCGACAGATACGCAGTATTTT
TRBD2,TRBJ2-7,TRBV3-1/TRBV3-2,-,CASSQDEAGGPLHYEQYF,TGTGCCAGCAGCCAAGATGAGGCGGGGGGGCCTTTACACTACGAGCAGTACTTC
TRBD2,TRBJ2-1,TRBV2,-,CASSEGLAGVKQFF,TGTGCCAGCAGTGAGGGGTTAGCGGGAGTTAAGCAGTTCTTC
-,TRBJ1-1,TRBV5-1,few,CASSREATGGDTEAFF,TGCGCCAGCAGCCGCGAAGCCACGGGAGGTGACACTGAAGCTTTCTTT
-,TRBJ2-7,TRBV27,-,CASHLEAGEGPYEQYF,TGTGCCAGCCACCTGGAAGCAGGGGAGGGTCCCTACGAGCAGTACTTC
-,TRBJ1-4,TRBV2,-,CASRAPGLELFF,TGTGCCAGCAGAGCACCGGGACTCGAACTGTTTTTT
TRBD2,TRBJ2-1,TRBV3-1/TRBV3-2,-,CASSPGTSWGEQFF,TGTGCCAGCAGCCCCGGGACTAGTTGGGGTGAGCAGTTCTTC
-,TRBJ2-1,TRBV6-4,-,CASSDSSGSYNEQFF,TGTGCCAGCAGTGACTCCAGCGGCTCCTACAATGAGCAGTTCTTC
TRBD1,TRBJ1-2,TRBV11-2,-,CASSVRQGASYGYTF,TGTGCCAGCAGCGTAAGACAGGGGGCCAGCTATGGCTACACCTTC
-,TRBJ2-1,TRBV5-4,-,CASSLVSEQFF,TGTGCCAGCAGCTTGGTTAGTGAGCAGTTCTTC
TRBD1,TRBJ1-5,TRBV3-1/TRBV3-2,-,CASSQDNRGGQPQHF,TGTGCCAGCAGCCAAGACAACAGGGGAGGTCAGCCCCAGCATTTT
-,TRBJ1-6,TRBV4-1,-,CASSQDLIGGQSPLHF,TGCGCCAGCAGCCAAGATCTTATCGGGGGGCAGTCACCCCTCCACTTT
TRBD2,TRBJ2-5,TRBV11-2,-,CASSLSSGQETQYF,TGTGCCAGCAGCTTGTCTAGCGGCCAAGAGACCCAGTACTTC
-,TRBJ2-1,TRBV18,-,CASSPPSAPGDNEQFF,TGTGCCAGCTCACCACCATCGGCCCCTGGAGACAATGAGCAGTTCTTC
TRBD1,TRBJ1-2,TRBV5-6,-,CASSLPGTGGVYGYTF,TGTGCCAGCAGCCTTCCCGGGACAGGGGGCGTCTATGGCTACACCTTC
-,TRBJ1-2,TRBV11-2,-,CASTPLEPYGYTF,TGTGCCAGCACCCCGCTCGAGCCCTATGGCTACACCTTC
TRBD1,TRBJ1-3,TRBV11-3,-,CASNTSKQGKTGNTIYF,TGTGCCAGCAATACCTCAAAACAGGGGAAAACTGGAAACACCATATATTTT
-,TRBJ2-5,TRBV25-1,-,CASRDSGTQRETQYF,TGTGCCAGCCGAGACTCCGGGACACAACGAGAGACCCAGTACTTC
-,TRBJ1-1,TRBV7-3,-,CASSRGHENTEAFF,TGTGCCAGCAGCAGGGGACACGAGAACACTGAAGCTTTCTTT
-,TRBJ2-1,TRBV13,-,CASSPLSSSYNEQFF,TGTGCCAGCAGCCCACTCTCGAGCTCCTACAATGAGCAGTTCTTC
TRBD1,TRBJ2-3,TRBV12-5,-,CASGPGQGMTDTQYF,TGTGCTAGTGGTCCCGGACAGGGTATGACAGATACGCAGTATTTT
TRBD1,TRBJ1-6,TRBV2,-,CASSEAAGGYSPLHF,TGTGCCAGCAGTGAAGCAGCAGGGGGCTATTCACCCCTCCACTTT
-,TRBJ1-1,TRBV18,-,CASSPGQGSEAFF,TGTGCCAGCTCACCAGGCCAGGGATCCGAAGCTTTCTTT
-,TRBJ1-1,TRBV11-2,-,CASSIFDTEAFF,TGTGCCAGCAGCATCTTCGACACTGAAGCTTTCTTT
-,TRBJ1-5,TRBV19,-,CASSIGMRDYQPQHF,TGTGCCAGTAGTATAGGTATGAGGGATTATCAGCCCCAGCATTTT
TRBD1,TRBJ2-2,TRBV7-6,-,CASSLGTGGVTGELFF,TGTGCCAGCAGCTTAGGGACAGGGGGCGTCACCGGGGAGCTGTTTTTT
TRBD2,TRBJ2-7,TRBV5-1,-,CASSWGLAGGNTYEQYF,TGCGCCAGCAGCTGGGGGCTAGCGGGGGGCAACACCTACGAGCAGTACTTC
-,TRBJ1-5,TRBV4-1,-,CASSHVGVRNQPQHF,TGCGCCAGCAGCCACGTAGGGGTTCGCAATCAGCCCCAGCATTTT
TRBD1,TRBJ1-4,TRBV7-2,-,CASSQMTGINEKLFF,TGTGCCAGCAGCCAGATGACAGGGATTAATGAAAAACTGTTTTTT
TRBD1,TRBJ1-2,TRBV11-2,-,CASSPGTGRPPTMGYTF,TGTGCCAGCAGCCCCGGGACAGGACGCCCCCCTACTATGGGCTACACCTTC
-,TRBJ2-2,TRBV11-2,once,CASSFSSGGTGELFF,TGTGCCAGCAGCTTCTCGTCAGGAGGGACCGGGGAGCTGTTTTTT
TRBD1,TRBJ1-6,TRBV19,-,CASGDRANSPLHF,TGTGCCAGTGGGGACAGGGCAAATTCACCCCTCCACTTT
TRBD1,TRBJ2-7,TRBV2,-,CASSQTGVGSYEQYF,TGTGCCAGCAGCCAGACAGGGGTCGGCTCCTACGAGCAGTACTTC
TRBD2,TRBJ2-2,TRBV29-1,-,CSVGSSGDSSNTGELFF,TGCAGCGTTGGTAGTAGCGGGGACTCCTCGAACACCGGGGAGCTGTTTTTT
-,TRBJ1-1,TRBV29-1,-,CSDGLMDAEAFF,TGCAGCGACGGACTAATGGACGCTGAAGCTTTCTTT
-,TRBJ1-5,TRBV6-1,-,CASSERDQPQHF,TGTGCCAGCAGTGAAAGAGATCAGCCCCAGCATTTT
-,TRBJ2-3,TRBV5-1,-,CASSLKAVSTDTQYF,TGCGCCAGCAGCTTAAAAGCGGTGAGCACAGATACGCAGTATTTT
TRBD1,TRBJ2-7,TRBV5-4,few,CASSFGTGVYEQYF,TGTGCCAGCAGCTTCGGGACAGGAGTTTACGAGCAGTACTTC
-,TRBJ2-6,TRBV6-4,-,CASSPLSVRGYLSGANVLTF,TGTGCCAGCAGTCCACTTTCAGTCAGGGGATACCTCTCTGGGGCCAACGTCCTGACTTTC
-,TRBJ2-7,TRBV18,-,CASSPVNEQYF,TGTGCCAGCTCACCAGTTAACGAGCAGTACTTC
TRBD2,TRBJ2-7,TRBV5-4,-,CASSLGVAGTYSYEQYF,TGTGCCAGCTCCCTGGGGGTAGCGGGAACCTACTCCTACGAGCAGTACTTC
TRBD1,TRBJ2-3,TRBV19,-,CASTPGQGGTDTQYF,TGTGCCAGTACCCCGGGACAGGGAGGGACAGATACGCAGTATTTT
TRBD1,TRBJ2-2,TRBV7-9,-,CASSPGQGRTGELFF,TGTGCCAGCAGCCCTGGACAGGGACGCACCGGGGAGCTGTTTTTT
TRBD1,TRBJ1-2,TRBV11-2,-,CASSLGQGRGYTF,TGTGCCAGCAGCTTAGGACAGGGTCGGGGCTACACCTTC